Listed here is a single TCR beta chain. As yet, its antigen is unknown. The CDR3 extends over 17 amino acids. Looked up from germline, CDR1 is SGHVS and CDR2 is FQNEAQ. The data belong to a study of CXCR3-negative and CXCR3-positive naive CD8 T cells. Overall study results and limits: The TRB CDR3s that CXCR3-positive naive cells carried were more hydrophobic than those of CXCR3-negative naive cells. TRBV-TRBJ usage was alike in naive CXCR3-negative and CXCR3-positive cells but differed in memory cells. Comparably high diversity marked both naive subsets, whereas memory CD8+ cells had much lower diversity.

A CD45RO-CCR7+CD27+CD95- phenotype identified naive CD8+ T cells. Through 5' RACE with UMI labels, the TRB cDNA libraries were prepared. Reanalyzing the 5' RACE reads, TCRdb keeps one entry per CDR3 protein, without DNA. This table lists some 60,000 distinct CDR3 sequences. The chain links TRBV7-8 to TRBJ2-7; checking the TCRdb D call of TRBD1 is not possible without DNA. This TCR was sampled from a human donor in good health. Some clones in this sample may be carry-over from other donors' samples. The specimen sequenced was naive CXCR3+ CD8+ T cells from blood. Subset meaning: CD45RO-CCR7+CD27+CD95- naive CD8+ T cells expressing CXCR3 (TNR3+). The CDR3 loop reads CASSELGTGLDLYEQYF.